This T cell receptor (beta chain) originates from a study of CD8 T cells in ankylosing spondylitis. Germline V gene sequence: CDR1 DFQATT, CDR2 SNEGSKA (reference sequence). The CDR3 length is 14 residues. Trimming cost V 2 bases and J 4 bases, with 12 bases left between them. Overall study results and limits: Prior work had noted some motif variants in reactive arthritis blood and synovial fluid. Relatively scarce in peripheral blood, disease-linked clones were CD8+. Ankylosing spondylitis blood seemed to carry a telltale TCR beta motif made of seven or eight highly homologous variants. As reported, disease-linked clones showed significant enrichment in matched ankylosing spondylitis synovial fluid.

Generation of TCR beta libraries employed quantitative 5'-RACE incorporating molecular barcodes. TCRdb fed the 5' RACE reads into MiXCR, producing one record per CDR3 protein. Of fewer than 550,000 distinct CDR3 sequences in the sample, about 5.4% were seen once. This clonotype has a count of ten or more. Its antigen is currently unknown. This chain joins TRBV20-1 and TRBJ2-1; tentative D call: TRBD2 (6 bases). The TCR was taken from a male donor with ankylosing spondylitis. The sequenced sample was blood, either unsorted or a sorted T cell fraction (not recorded which). For the CDR3, the DNA is TGCAGTGCTAGAAGGGCGGAGGGGTACAATGAGCAGTTCTTC. It specifies CSARRAEGYNEQFF.